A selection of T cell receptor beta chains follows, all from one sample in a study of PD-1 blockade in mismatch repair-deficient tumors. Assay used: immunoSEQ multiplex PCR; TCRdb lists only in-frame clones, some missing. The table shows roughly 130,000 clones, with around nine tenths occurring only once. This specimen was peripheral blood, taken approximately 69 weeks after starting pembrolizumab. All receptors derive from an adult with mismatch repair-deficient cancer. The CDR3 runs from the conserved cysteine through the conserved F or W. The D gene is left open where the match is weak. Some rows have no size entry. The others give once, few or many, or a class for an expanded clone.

cdr3_nt: TGCGCCAGCAGCCAAAGGGACAGTAATGAAAAACTGTTTTTT
cdr3_aa: CASSQRDSNEKLFF
d_call: TRBD1
j_call: TRBJ1-4
v_call: TRBV4-1
clone_size: .

cdr3_nt: TGTGCCAGCAGCAAGATGTGTTGGGGGGCGCGGAATCAGCCCCAGCATTTT
cdr3_aa: CASSKMCWGARNQPQHF
d_call: .
j_call: TRBJ1-5
v_call: TRBV21-1
clone_size: .

cdr3_nt: TGTGCCAGTAGTATAAGGGGGGAGCTGAACACTGAAGCTTTCTTT
cdr3_aa: CASSIRGELNTEAFF
d_call: .
j_call: TRBJ1-1
v_call: TRBV19
clone_size: .

cdr3_nt: TGTGCCAGCAGTTTCGGGGCCAGGAGTACCTACGAGCAGTACTTC
cdr3_aa: CASSFGARSTYEQYF
d_call: .
j_call: TRBJ2-7
v_call: TRBV28
clone_size: .

cdr3_nt: TGCAGCGTTGCTGGTGTAACTGGAAACACCATATATTTT
cdr3_aa: CSVAGVTGNTIYF
d_call: .
j_call: TRBJ1-3
v_call: TRBV29-1
clone_size: .

cdr3_nt: TGTGCCTGGGGCACAGGGACTACTGGTGAGCAGTTCTTC
cdr3_aa: CAWGTGTTGEQFF
d_call: .
j_call: TRBJ2-1
v_call: TRBV30
clone_size: .

cdr3_nt: TGCGCCAGCAGCTTGACAGGGGGCTTTGGCACTGAAGCTTTCTTT
cdr3_aa: CASSLTGGFGTEAFF
d_call: TRBD1
j_call: TRBJ1-1
v_call: TRBV5-1
clone_size: .

cdr3_nt: TGTGCCAGTAGTATGGGACTAGCGGGACTGAGAACCGGGGAGCTGTTTTTT
cdr3_aa: CASSMGLAGLRTGELFF
d_call: TRBD2
j_call: TRBJ2-2
v_call: TRBV19
clone_size: few

cdr3_nt: TGTGCCAGCAGCAACAGGGAATCGAGCGAGCAGTACTTC
cdr3_aa: CASSNRESSEQYF
d_call: .
j_call: TRBJ2-7
v_call: TRBV27
clone_size: .

cdr3_nt: TGTGCCACCAGCTCCGGGACTAGAAACAATGAGCAGTTCTTC
cdr3_aa: CATSSGTRNNEQFF
d_call: TRBD2
j_call: TRBJ2-1
v_call: TRBV15
clone_size: .

cdr3_nt: TGTGCCAGTAGCGTCATATGGGACAGGGGTAGGCAAGAGACCCAGTACTTC
cdr3_aa: CASSVIWDRGRQETQYF
d_call: TRBD1
j_call: TRBJ2-5
v_call: TRBV19
clone_size: .

cdr3_nt: TGTGCCTGGAGTGATGGACTCGCGGGTCAAGGATTACGGGGCCCATTC
cdr3_aa: CAWSDGLAGQGLRGPF
d_call: .
j_call: TRBJ1-1
v_call: TRBV30
clone_size: .

cdr3_nt: TGTGCCAGCAGCTTTCTCACTGAAGCTTTCTTT
cdr3_aa: CASSFLTEAFF
d_call: .
j_call: TRBJ1-1
v_call: TRBV7-6
clone_size: .

cdr3_nt: TGTGCCAGCACTTTGATGGGGGGCACAGATACGCAGTATTTT
cdr3_aa: CASTLMGGTDTQYF
d_call: .
j_call: TRBJ2-3
v_call: TRBV9
clone_size: .

cdr3_nt: TGTGCCAGCAGTTCCTCCTATGGCTACACCTTC
cdr3_aa: CASSSSYGYTF
d_call: .
j_call: TRBJ1-2
v_call: TRBV28
clone_size: .

cdr3_nt: TGTGCCAGTAGCTTGAGAGGGCCCGGGGAGCTGTTTTTT
cdr3_aa: CASSLRGPGELFF
d_call: .
j_call: TRBJ2-2
v_call: TRBV19
clone_size: .

cdr3_nt: TGTGCCAGTAGCCCCCGGGGACTAGCGGCCTACGAGCAGTACTTC
cdr3_aa: CASSPRGLAAYEQYF
d_call: TRBD2
j_call: TRBJ2-7
v_call: TRBV19
clone_size: .